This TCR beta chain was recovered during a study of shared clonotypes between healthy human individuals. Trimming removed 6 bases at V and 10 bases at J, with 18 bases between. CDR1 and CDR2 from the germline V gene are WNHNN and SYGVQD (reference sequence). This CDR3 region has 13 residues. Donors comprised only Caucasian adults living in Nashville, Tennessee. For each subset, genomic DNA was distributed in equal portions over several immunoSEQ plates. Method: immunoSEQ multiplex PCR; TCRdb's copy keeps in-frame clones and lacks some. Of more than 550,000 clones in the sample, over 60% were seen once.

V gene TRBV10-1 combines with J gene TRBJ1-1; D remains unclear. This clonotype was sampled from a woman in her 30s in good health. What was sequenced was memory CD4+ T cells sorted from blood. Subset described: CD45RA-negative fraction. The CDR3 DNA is TGCGCCAGCAGCGAAGCGGGCTCACGAGGAGCTTTCTTT. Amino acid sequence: CASSEAGSRGAFF.